This entry lists 8 T cell receptor beta chains sequenced from one sample in a study of molecular identifiers for immune sequencing clone quantification. From the PCR reads, TCRdb called clonotypes with MiXCR, one entry per CDR3 protein. The sample yields just under 65,000 distinct CDR3 sequences, about a sixth seen once. The source material was naive CD8+ T cells from blood, with Jurkat cell RNA spiked in. Described subset: FACS-sorted CD8+CD4-CCR7+CD45RA+ naive T cells. Receptors were obtained from a human donor in good health. Some libraries in this study had Jurkat cell RNA spiked in.

This clonotype was seen ten or more times. The chain carries TRBV27 and TRBJ2-2; D ambiguous. The CDR3 has 13 amino acids. Trimming removed 5 bases from V and 1 base from J, with 5 bases in between. Per germline, CDR1 MNHEY and CDR2 SMNVEV (reference sequence). The DNA of the CDR3 is TGTGCCAGCAGTGAGTGGAACACCGGGGAGCTGTTTTTT. This sequence encodes CASSEWNTGELFF.

The chain uses TRBV7-9 and TRBJ2-1, with 12 bases that match TRBD2. The CDR3 totals 17 residues. The junction had 8 bases not matched to a gene; V was cut back by 3 bases and J by 5 bases. Germline V gives CDR1 SEHNR, CDR2 FQNEAQ (reference sequence). Here the CDR3 reads CASSLGLAGHLNNEQFF. The CDR3 nucleotides read TGTGCCAGCAGCTTGGGACTAGCGGGCCACCTAAACAATGAGCAGTTCTTC. Supplemented by reference TRBV7-9 and TRBJ2-1, the full variable domain reads DTGVSQNPRHKITKRGQNVTFRCDPISEHNRLYWYRQTLGQGPEFLTYFQNEAQLEKSRLLSDRFSAERPKGSFSTLEIQRTEQGDSAMYLCASSLGLAGHLNNEQFFGPGTRLTVL.

This CDR3 reads CASSLDQFYEQYF. The CDR3 DNA is TGCGCCAGCAGCTTGGACCAGTTTTACGAGCAGTACTTC. The chain recombines TRBV5-1 with TRBJ2-7; D unresolved. This CDR3 has 13 amino acids. Germline V gene data show CDR1 as SGHRS and CDR2 as YFSETQ. V gave up 0 bases and J gave up 4 bases, with 8 bases separating them.

This clonotype was counted many times. V usage is TRBV11-3 and J usage is TRBJ2-3, with unresolved D. CDR3 length: 13 residues. Trimming removed 7 bases at V and 3 bases at J, with 11 bases between. From germline, CDR1 is SGHNT and CDR2 YENEEA. The CDR3 nucleotides are TGTGCCAGCAAGAAAATGCAGACAGATACGCAGTATTTT. Its translation: CASKKMQTDTQYF.

CDR3: CASSQASGLAGSYEQYF. The CDR3 nucleotides are TGCGCCAGCAGCCAAGCTTCAGGACTAGCGGGGTCCTACGAGCAGTACTTC. The rearrangement joins TRBV4-1 to TRBJ2-7; 12 bases fit TRBD2. The junction had 5 bases not matched to a gene; V was cut back by 1 base and J by 1 base. The CDR3 is 17 amino acids. Germline values: CDR1 MGHRA, CDR2 YSYEKL.

In its sample, this clonotype was seen a few times. A much larger clone differs from this one at a single base, so this may be a read error. The J gene is TRBJ2-1, the V gene TRBV4-3; D may match TRBD1 or TRBD2 (5 bases each). Between the trimmed V and J ends, which lost 0 bases and 5 bases, there was a span of 11 bases. CDR1 is LGHNA and CDR2 is YSLEER in the germline V gene. CDR3 length: 15 amino acids. For the CDR3, the DNA is TGCGCCAGCAGCCAAGATCCGGGGACCCACAATGAGCAGTTCTTC. It translates to CASSQDPGTHNEQFF.

This clonotype was detected ten times or more. The chain has TRBV11-2 and TRBJ2-3, with a tentative D call TRBD2 (6 bases). V was pared by 3 bases and J by 0 bases, with 22 bases between. CDR1 is SGHAT, CDR2 FQNNGV, per germline. The CDR3 has 19 amino acids. The CDR3 region has the DNA TGTGCCAGCAGCTTCCCCACCCGACATGAGCGGGCTAGCACAGATACGCAGTATTTT. Amino acids: CASSFPTRHERASTDTQYF.

This clonotype was seen at least ten times. Here the CDR3 DNA reads TGTGCCAGCAGCTTAGCCGGCACCACCGAGCAGTACTTC. It specifies CASSLAGTTEQYF. V and J are TRBV7-8 and TRBJ2-7; no firm D call. The germline V gene encodes CDR1 SGHVS and CDR2 FQNEAQ. Trimming left V 0 bases short and J 6 bases short, with 9 bases between. This CDR3 has 13 amino acids.